The clone carrying this T cell receptor (beta chain) showed up just a few times. According to the study, TCR beta libraries were built with iRepertoire HTBI primers and CDR3-region Arm-PCR. MiXCR, applied by TCRdb to the multiplex PCR reads, yields one record per CDR3 protein. The sample records around 400,000 distinct CDR3 sequences, 21% being singletons. Specified time point: persistent/refractory GD, antithyroid drugs over 5 years with positive TRAb. RNA isolated from PBMCs was used to make the TCR library. Germline CDR1 is LGHDT and CDR2 is YNNKEL (reference sequence). V was shortened by 4 bases and J by 8 bases, with 6 bases between the two germline ends. The CDR3 sequence is 12 residues long. This sample was taken from a study of regulatory T cells in long-lasting Graves disease.

The V gene is TRBV3-1, the J gene TRBJ1-6, with D unclear. Sequencing was performed on peripheral blood mononuclear cells (PBMCs), taken when the disease was refractory, from a patient treated with antithyroid drugs. The TCR was taken from a female donor with Graves disease. The CDR3 sequence: CASSPQDSPLHF. The CDR3 DNA follows: TGTGCCAGCAGCCCCCAGGATTCACCCCTCCACTTT. The whole variable domain, remainder taken from reference TRBV3-1 and TRBJ1-6, is DTAVSQTPKYLVTQMGNDKSIKCEQNLGHDTMYWYKQDSKKFLKIMFSYNNKELIINETVPNRFSPKSPDKAHLNLHINSLELGDSAVYFCASSPQDSPLHFGNGTRLTVT.